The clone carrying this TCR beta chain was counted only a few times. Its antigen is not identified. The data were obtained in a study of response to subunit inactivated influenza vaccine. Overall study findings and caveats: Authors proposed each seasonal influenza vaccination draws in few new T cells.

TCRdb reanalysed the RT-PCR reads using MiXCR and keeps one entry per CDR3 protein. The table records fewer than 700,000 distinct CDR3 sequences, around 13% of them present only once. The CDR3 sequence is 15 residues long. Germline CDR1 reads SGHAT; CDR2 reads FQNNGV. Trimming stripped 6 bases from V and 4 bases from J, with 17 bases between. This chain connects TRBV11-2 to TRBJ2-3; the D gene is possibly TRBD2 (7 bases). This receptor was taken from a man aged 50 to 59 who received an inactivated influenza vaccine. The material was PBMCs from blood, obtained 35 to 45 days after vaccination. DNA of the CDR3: TGTGCCAGCAGTACCCTTCGGGGGGCAGCAGATACGCAGTATTTT. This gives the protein CASSTLRGAADTQYF.